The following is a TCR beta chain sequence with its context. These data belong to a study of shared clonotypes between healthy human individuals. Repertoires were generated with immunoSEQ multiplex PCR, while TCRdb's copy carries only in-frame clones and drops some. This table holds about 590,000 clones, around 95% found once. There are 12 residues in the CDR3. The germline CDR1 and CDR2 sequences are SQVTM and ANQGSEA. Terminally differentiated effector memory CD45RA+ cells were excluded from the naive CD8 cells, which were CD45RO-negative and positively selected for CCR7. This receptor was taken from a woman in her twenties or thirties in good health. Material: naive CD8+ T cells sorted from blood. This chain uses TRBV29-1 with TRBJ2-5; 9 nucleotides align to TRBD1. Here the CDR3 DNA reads TGCGCCCCGGGACAGGGTCTTGGGAGGCGGTACTTC. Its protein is CAPGQGLGRRYF. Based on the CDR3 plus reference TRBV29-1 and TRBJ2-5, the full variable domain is SAVISQKPSRDICQRGTSLTIQCQVDSQVTMMFWYRQQPGQSLTLIATANQGSEATYESGFVIDKFPISRPNLTFSTLTVSNMSPEDSSIYLCAPGQGLGRRYFGPGTRLLVL.